One and the same sample provided the 3 T cell receptor beta chains below, sequenced in a study of T cell changes during pregnancy in multiple sclerosis. The table came from immunoSEQ multiplex PCR; TCRdb's copy has only in-frame clones and leaves some out. This sample carries 35,000 to 50,000 clones, about 87% of them seen once, and the ten largest clones take 1% to 1.5%. Sequencing used CD4+ T cells from peripheral blood mononuclear cells, obtained in the second trimester of pregnancy. These receptors were collected from a female donor with multiple sclerosis, enrolled in a pregnancy study.

The gene calls are TRBV19 and TRBJ1-2; no definite D call. The CDR3 contains 12 residues. With 6 bases removed from V and 4 bases from J, the gap between germline ends came to 9 bases. CDR1 is LNHDA and CDR2 is SQIVND in the germline V gene (reference sequence). The CDR3 nucleotides are TGTGCCAGTAGCCCCGGACTCTATGGCTACACCTTC. It specifies CASSPGLYGYTF. Together with reference TRBV19 and TRBJ1-2, the CDR3 gives the full variable domain: DGGITQSPKYLFRKEGQNVTLSCEQNLNHDAMYWYRQDPGQGLRLIYYSQIVNDFQKGDIAEGYSVSREKKESFPLTVTSAQKNPTAFYLCASSPGLYGYTFGSGTRLTVV.

The chain employs TRBV6-1 and TRBJ2-1; 12 bases match TRBD2. The germline V gene encodes CDR1 MNHNS and CDR2 SASEGT. V lost 0 bases and J lost 10; bases outside the gene matches: 4. CDR3 size: 15 residues. This CDR3 is CASSEAPLAGGEQFF. The DNA for the CDR3 is TGTGCCAGCAGTGAAGCTCCACTAGCGGGAGGAGAGCAGTTCTTC.

V is TRBV2 and J is TRBJ2-7, with 7 nucleotides matching TRBD2. The CDR3 is 12 amino acids. The V segment lost 8 bases and the J segment 6 bases; nucleotides outside the gene matches: 7. Germline V gives CDR1 SNHLY, CDR2 FYNNEI. As DNA, the CDR3 is TGTGCCAGCGGGGGAGGGCTTCGCGAGCAGTACTTC. This translates into CASGGGLREQYF.